This T cell receptor beta chain was recorded in a study of T cells in Graves' hyperthyroidism and ophthalmopathy. Uncontrolled infection, other autoimmune disease, pregnancy and lactation each barred patients from inclusion. The CDR3 spans 16 residues. The junction had 5 bases not matched to a gene; V was cut back by 1 base and J by 3 bases. Germline CDR1 reads DFQATT; CDR2 reads SNEGSKA (reference sequence). RNA transcripts served as the template for amplifying TCR beta CDR3 regions. HTBI primers were used for first-round RT-PCR of the TCR CDR3. TCRdb passed the multiplex PCR reads through MiXCR, listing each CDR3 protein once. Of more than 650,000 distinct CDR3 sequences in the sample, about 14% are singletons; the top ten hold roughly 10%. This clonotype has a count of ten or more.

The rearrangement links TRBV20-1 to TRBJ2-7; 14 positions agree with TRBD2. This receptor was obtained from a young woman with Graves' hyperthyroidism. The specimen was blood. The CDR3 sequence is CSARGVGLAGVYEQYF. The DNA of the CDR3 is TGCAGTGCTAGAGGTGTGGGACTAGCGGGAGTCTACGAGCAGTACTTC.